This TCR beta chain originates from a study of T-cell memory formation after mild COVID-19. Findings and caveats of the study: There were some responding clones in pre-infection memory, which suggested that cross-reactive memory had joined. Contracting CD4+ clones were located mainly in CM and EM, and CD8+ clones in EMRA.

TCR alpha and TCR beta cDNA libraries carrying sample barcodes and UMIs came from 5'RACE with constant-segment primers. TCRdb used MiXCR to reprocess the 5' RACE reads, holding one entry per CDR3 protein. The table shows hundreds of thousands of distinct CDR3 sequences, with about 20% occurring only once. Looked up from germline, CDR1 is LNHNV and CDR2 is YYDKDF (reference sequence). The CDR3 length is 16 residues. The V end lost 3 bases, the J end lost 9 bases, and 21 bases lay between the germline ends. Details on this clonotype: Antigen: not known.

The TCR sequence derives from an adult woman who had mild COVID-19 (a few samples of this study predate the infection). Cell type and time point are not known. Specimen: PBMCs or a T cell subset sorted from them (not recorded which). The chain combines TRBV15 with TRBJ2-1; tentatively, D is TRBD1 (5 bases). The CDR3, as DNA: TGTGCCACCAGCAGGACCTGGGGCATCGCGGCCCCTGAGCAGTTCTTC. It translates to CATSRTWGIAAPEQFF.